The 2 T cell receptor beta chains presented below share a single source sample, sequenced in a study of blood T cell repertoires in COVID-19. Clones were read by immunoSEQ multiplex PCR, and TCRdb kept only the in-frame ones, dropping some. Here the sample spans about 67,000 clones, less than 90% being singletons. Specimen: peripheral blood. These receptors were collected from a man in his fifties with active COVID-19.

The rearrangement links TRBV7-2 to TRBJ1-1; D not resolved. V was trimmed by 2 bases and J by 1 base, leaving 8 bases between them. Germline V gene sequence: CDR1 SGHTA, CDR2 FQGNSA. The CDR3 loop spans 14 amino acids. CDR3 residues: CASSLPTENTEAFF. The DNA for the CDR3 is TGTGCCAGCAGCTTACCTACTGAGAACACTGAAGCTTTCTTT.

The genes are TRBV6-6 and TRBJ2-2; D unresolved. Trimming cost V 10 bases and J 4 bases, with 16 bases left between them. From germline, CDR1 is MNHNY and CDR2 SVGAGI (reference sequence). The CDR3 spans 14 residues. The CDR3 bases are TGTGCCACGAGATTTGTGCCATCCACCGGGGAGCTGTTTTTT. Translation gives CATRFVPSTGELFF.